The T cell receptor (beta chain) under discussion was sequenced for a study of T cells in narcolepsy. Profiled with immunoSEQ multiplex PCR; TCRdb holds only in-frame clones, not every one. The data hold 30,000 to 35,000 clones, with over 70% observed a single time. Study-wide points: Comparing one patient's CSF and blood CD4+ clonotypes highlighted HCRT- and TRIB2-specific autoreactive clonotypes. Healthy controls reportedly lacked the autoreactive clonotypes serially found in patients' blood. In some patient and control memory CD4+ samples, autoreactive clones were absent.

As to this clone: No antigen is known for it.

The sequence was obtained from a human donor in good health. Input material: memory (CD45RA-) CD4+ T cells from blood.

The CDR3 DNA reads as TGTGCCAGCAGTGAATTGAGGGGGAACACTGAAGCTTTCTTT. It specifies CASSELRGNTEAFF. The rearrangement uses TRBV6-5 and TRBJ1-1; maybe TRBD1 (5 bases). CDR3 length equals 14 residues. Germline loops: CDR1 MNHEY, CDR2 SVGAGI. V was shortened by 5 bases and J by 1 base, with 11 bases between the two germline ends.